The clone carrying this T cell receptor (beta chain) was counted ten times or more. Time point meaning: newly diagnosed GD, antithyroid drugs for less than 3 months. Construction of the TCR library relied on RNA isolated from PBMCs. V was cut by 2 bases and J by 1 base, with 20 bases left in between. Germline loops: CDR1 PRHDT, CDR2 FYEKMQ (reference sequence). This CDR3 is built from 18 residues. This record comes from a study of regulatory T cells in long-lasting Graves disease. Researchers made TCR beta libraries by using iRepertoire HTBI primers and running Arm-PCR on CDR3 regions. TCRdb ran MiXCR on the multiplex PCR reads and lists one entry per CDR3 protein. The data show around 450,000 distinct CDR3 sequences, around 14% seen once. In addition, the sample was reused for a study of T cells in Graves' hyperthyroidism and ophthalmopathy. As that report states: Each diagnosis drew on symptoms, thyroxine, TRAb, thyroid ultrasound and orbital computed tomography findings.

The sequence was collected from a woman in her twenties or thirties with Graves disease. The V call is TRBV13, the J call TRBJ1-1; unclear D gene. The sample in question was peripheral blood mononuclear cells (PBMCs), obtained at new diagnosis, from a patient treated with antithyroid drugs. CDR3 amino acids: CASSLTALAARRNTEAFF. CDR3 nucleotide sequence: TGTGCCAGCAGCTTAACGGCCCTTGCGGCCCGGAGGAACACTGAAGCTTTCTTT.